This T cell receptor beta chain was found in a study of blood T cells in healthy people across ages. This clonotype has more than one count but fewer than ten. CDR3 length: 14 residues. V dropped 6 bases and J dropped 7 bases, with 22 bases sitting between them. Per germline, CDR1 SQVTM and CDR2 ANQGSEA. A J-beta primer mix and a sample-barcoded 5' primer were used in a second PCR of about 7 to 11 cycles. MiXCR was run by TCRdb on the 5' RACE reads, yielding one entry per CDR3 protein. The table shows 540,000 or so distinct CDR3 sequences, with more than 45% occurring only once. V usage is TRBV29-1 and J usage is TRBJ2-7; TRBD2 is a possible D gene (6 bases). Sequencing used blood. The receptor comes from a man of 80 years or more in good health. As DNA, the CDR3 is TGCAGCGTAATATCGCGGGGTCGGGATTGGGAGCAGTACTTC. This encodes CSVISRGRDWEQYF.